This note documents a single T cell receptor beta chain sequence. The antigen it binds to is not known. No much larger clone exists at a distance of one base, and base qualities are not known. This sample is drawn from a study of cytomegalovirus exposure and HLA in healthy donors (dated by TCRdb to the late 2010s). For the study in its entirety: An earlier analysis of a few hundred of the donors reported 276 Gb of sequence data and 117 million unique TCR beta sequences obtained from roughly 180 million T cells. In an earlier analysis of roughly 540 of the donors, high-throughput TCR beta sequencing was used to judge whether each TCR beta V gene segment behaved as functional or pseudogenic. Besides the first cohort of around 670 subjects, a separate validation cohort made up of roughly 130 different subjects was used. Rather than using new phenotypic data, the later analysis identified candidate immune exposures from TCR beta sequences and from how often those sequences occurred across donors. The T cell repertoires of 550 to 850 subjects were profiled by immunosequencing and related to cytomegalovirus serostatus. A few DR-DQ haplotypes were treated as single units for association and clustering because of strong linkage in the cohort. The study aimed to test whether signatures of past pathogen exposure could be identified by cataloging public T cell receptors. To study patterns of TCR occurrence, a later analysis re-analyzed previously published TCR beta repertoires from 700 or so donors and added high-resolution HLA genotyping. The number of donors typed differed by locus, with 629-630 for A, B, C, DRB1 and DQB1, 522 for DQA1, some 570 for DPA1, and some 450 for DPB1. All discovery cohort repertoires had been generated using a single sequencing platform. Donor age, sex, ethnicity and CMV serostatus were compiled together with the repertoire data. Across 300 to 500 genotyped donors of the cohort, an average of 235,054 unique TCR beta nucleotide sequences per donor were sequenced, and 15% to 20% of those sequences were non-productive. An early release covering 500 to 750 HLA-typed donors comprised about 290 gigabases of sequencing data and about 90 million unique TCR sequences. Of the roughly 430 genotyped donors, approximately 82% fell in the genetic ancestry cluster associated with self-reported Caucasian donors. In a later genetic analysis, genome-wide SNP genotypes for about 55% of the roughly 700 donors were used, and that subset was treated as a discovery cohort. Class I and class II HLA loci were covered by the typing at four-digit resolution. To predict cytomegalovirus infection status, the study combined high-throughput TCR immunosequencing, statistical association of individual TCRs with disease status, and machine learning.

Broader findings and caveats from the paper: Linkage disequilibrium might explain the correlated functional status among segregating V segments, but an unknown experimental factor could not be ruled out. The earlier analysis of fewer than 750 of the donors excluded 15 to 20 rarely observed V segments, including chromosome 9 orphons, because counts were too low. The study gave a list of under 200 TCR beta chains associated with cytomegalovirus. Presence/absence analyses assumed roughly uniform sequencing depth across donors, an assumption that may not hold. HLA typing was unavailable for some donors at each locus, so association tests used only the typed subset. When HLA alleles, especially DR and DQ, strongly co-occurred, TCR associations were difficult to assign to individual alleles. At a false discovery rate of 0.05, a later analysis linked fewer than 20,000 TCR beta sequences to specific HLA alleles. CMV serostatus was the only immune exposure information available for the cohort. In this cohort, only TCR beta chains were sequenced, and detectable features were limited by the absence of alpha or paired-chain data. A group of highly shared sequence variants was considered likely to be a technical artifact of the sequencing pipeline. The authors suggested that the approach could potentially be extended to other disease states and immunological phenotypes. Three of the identified cytomegalovirus-associated TCR beta chains were confirmed in vitro to be specific for cytomegalovirus antigens. Compared with equally common non-associated chains, HLA-associated TCR beta chains in a later analysis were more clonally expanded and had lower generation probabilities. In an earlier analysis of about 600 of the donors, most TCR beta V segments appeared in productive rearrangements about 90% or about 30% of the time, broadly matching IMGT annotations. A later genetic analysis reported fewer N-insertions in productive TCRs among donors in an Asian-associated ancestry cluster than the roughly 700-donor mean. Most CMV-associated TCR beta chains appeared to be HLA-restricted in a later analysis, and the HLA associations seemed to be driven largely by CMV exposure. An association between a missense DCLRE1C variant and V-gene and J-gene trimming of TCR beta chains was found in a later genetic analysis and replicated in an independent cohort. Because the 87-base-pair reads could not distinguish some IMGT-functional V segments, including TRBV6-2 and TRBV6-3, those segments were excluded. While some public TCRs were present in many individuals, most TCR sequences turned up only very rarely across donors. A further reported finding was that TCR beta sequences accurately predicted the HLA-A and HLA-B alleles for most subjects in the first cohort. According to a later analysis, TCR association rates differed among HLA loci, with DRB1 alleles showing the most associated TCRs and HLA-C alleles showing the fewest. The classifier was reported to diagnose cytomegalovirus status with high specificity and sensitivity in both the original cohort and the validation cohort. In a later analysis, several top co-occurrence clusters were reported to appear linked to parvovirus B19, influenza, CMV and Epstein-Barr virus.

The germline V gene supplies CDR1 SGHTA and CDR2 FQGNSA. The CDR3 goes from the cysteine to the phenylalanine over 14 residues. The entry retains the CDR3 DNA only, 42 bases that are in frame from base 1. Trimming accounts for 1 base at V and 2 bases at J, while the number of junction bases matched to no gene is 0. The method was the immunoSEQ multiplex PCR assay. For the multiplex PCR, a mixture combining 60 forward primers for TCR Vbeta segments and 13 reverse primers for TCR Jbeta segments was used. Amplification of the CDR3 region of rearranged TCR beta genes was performed with a multiplex PCR assay on genomic DNA. On the Illumina HiSeq System, the amplified TCR beta libraries were sequenced as 87-base-pair reads. The paper's data handling went like this. In a later analysis, roughly 80 million unique TCR beta chains were counted across the approximately 640 repertoires, and approximately 9.9 million of these chains were shared by at least two donors. Raw reads were error-corrected and collapsed into unique sequences by a nearest-neighbor algorithm in which closely related sequences were merged to remove PCR and sequencing errors. V, D and J gene segments were assigned by aligning CDR3 sequences to IMGT reference sequences. For a sequence to be retained, at least a six-nucleotide match to both a V gene segment and a J gene segment was required. Rearrangements were classified as productive when the CDR3 lacked stop codons and remained in frame with V and J, and all other rearrangements were classified as non-productive. CDR3 was defined by IMGT convention, running from the second conserved V-encoded cysteine to the conserved J-encoded phenylalanine. The earlier analysis of about 590 of the donors excluded sequences that lacked an unambiguous match to a single V gene segment. In an earlier analysis of 587 of the donors, a V segment was called functional when productive rearrangements were above 56.7%, and segregating when the standard deviation between donors exceeded 5%. A statistical classification framework was developed to diagnose cytomegalovirus status using the catalog of TCR beta chain sequences. In a later analysis, TCR nucleotide sequences were compared against IMGT/GENE-DB human TR gene sequences so that V and J genes could be assigned. In a later analysis, CDR3 sequences and most-parsimonious VDJ recombination scenarios were assigned using the TCRdist pipeline. In a later analysis, each TCR beta chain was defined by its CDR3 amino acid sequence together with its V-gene family, and reads without a unique V-gene family were excluded. A later analysis removed 500 to 650 highly shared, low-generation-probability nucleotide sequences to deal with suspected cross-contamination and a sequencing artifact. In a later analysis, a clonal expansion index for each public chain was calculated from normalized within-repertoire ranks of inferred template counts. In a later analysis, generation probabilities were computed with a VDJ recombination model fitted to out-of-frame rearrangements, and the resulting probabilities were checked against IGoR. Hypergeometric tests were used in a later analysis to score TCR-TCR, TCR-HLA and TCR-CMV co-occurrence, with a repertoire-size bias correction applied to the TCR pairs. In a later analysis, false discovery rates were estimated by permuting HLA or CMV assignments 20 times. In a later analysis, co-occurring TCRs were grouped with DBSCAN, and TCRdist sequence similarity was added when clustering was performed within HLA-allele-positive subsets. For co-occurrence clustering, repertoires with fewer than 30,000 or more than 120,000 public chains were excluded, along with a handful of repertoires with anomalous nucleotide sharing. TCRdb stores this immuneACCESS table with in-frame sequences only. Part of the clones is absent; in the studies checked, under half of the shortfall reflects unresolved V genes, and no reason is known for the rest. V and J calls and clone size are copied from that table; D and trimming were computed from the DNA. The sample contains tens of thousands of clones, approximately 70% of them found a single time. Jointly, the top ten make up 14% of the sample.

In total, approximately 700 healthy bone marrow donors made up the cohort. All cohort members were sampled while nominally healthy, although unrecorded immune exposures were likely present. The donor tested CMV seropositive and was one of the 289 seropositive cohort members. Every donor gave a peripheral blood sample, and the peripheral blood mononuclear cells from that sample were used for TCR beta sequencing. The Qiagen DNeasy Blood Extraction Kit was used to extract genomic DNA from the blood cell samples. This receptor was identified in a male donor in good health and CMV-seropositive. The material sequenced was PBMCs. The chain is encoded by TRBV7-2 joined to TRBJ2-7; TRBD1 lines up with 9 middle nucleotides. In nucleotides, the sequence is TGTGCCAGCAGCTTAGGACAGGGGGCCTACGAGCAGTACTTC. The resulting protein is CASSLGQGAYEQYF.